A selection of T cell receptor beta chains follows, all from one sample in a study of blood T cell repertoires in COVID-19. Sequencing was performed with immunoSEQ multiplex PCR; in TCRdb, only in-frame clones are kept and a portion is missing. The sample includes a few hundred thousand clones, approximately 88% of them seen just once. The sample was peripheral blood. These receptors were taken from a woman in her 30s with COVID-19, enrolled during active disease. The CDR3 runs from the conserved cysteine through the conserved F or W. The D gene is left open where the match is weak. Some rows mark clone size as missing; the rest say once, few, many or name a class of expanded clone.

D,V,size,J,CDR3,DNA
NA,TRBV27,NA,TRBJ1-6,CASRVRGAVSYNSPLHF,TGTGCCAGCCGTGTTCGCGGGGCCGTTTCCTATAATTCACCCCTCCACTTT
NA,TRBV7-9,NA,TRBJ2-7,CASSPPAEHEQYF,TGTGCCAGCAGCCCCCCCGCGGAGCACGAGCAGTACTTC
TRBD2,TRBV2,once,TRBJ2-1,CASSGASGAINEQFF,TGTGCCAGCAGTGGGGCTAGCGGGGCGATTAATGAGCAGTTCTTC
TRBD2,TRBV2,NA,TRBJ2-7,CASRPPGWGGEQYF,TGTGCCAGCCGTCCTCCGGGATGGGGGGGAGAGCAGTACTTC
NA,TRBV7-8,once,TRBJ1-3,CATRSGNTIYF,TGTGCCACCCGCTCTGGAAACACCATATATTTT
NA,TRBV4-2,NA,TRBJ1-1,CASSQISVNTEAFF,TGTGCCAGCAGCCAAATCTCAGTGAACACTGAAGCTTTCTTT
NA,TRBV5-1,NA,TRBJ1-1,CASSFGEQEAFF,TGCGCCAGCAGCTTCGGGGAACAGGAAGCTTTCTTT
NA,TRBV15,NA,TRBJ1-1,CATSRDGYGATEAFF,TGTGCCACCAGCAGAGATGGTTACGGTGCGACTGAAGCTTTCTTT
TRBD1,TRBV2,once,TRBJ1-2,CASSYTGGSGYTF,TGTGCCAGCAGTTATACAGGGGGTAGCGGCTACACCTTC
NA,TRBV4-1,NA,TRBJ2-2,CASSQEPIARGGELFF,TGCGCCAGCAGCCAAGAACCAATCGCGCGCGGCGGGGAGCTGTTTTTT
TRBD2,TRBV4-1,NA,TRBJ2-7,CASSQGGGYEQYF,TGCGCCAGCAGCCAAGGCGGGGGCTACGAGCAGTACTTC
TRBD1,TRBV24-1,NA,TRBJ2-3,CATRQGTTDTQYF,TGTGCCACCCGACAGGGAACCACAGATACGCAGTATTTT
NA,TRBV30,NA,TRBJ2-7,CAWIRQTYYEQYF,TGTGCCTGGATCCGACAGACCTATTACGAGCAGTACTTC
TRBD2,TRBV5-4,NA,TRBJ2-5,CASSLGLGLAGGLKTQYF,TGTGCCAGCAGCTTGGGTTTGGGACTAGCGGGGGGCCTGAAGACCCAGTACTTC
TRBD1,TRBV7-9,NA,TRBJ1-2,CASSLKGQGSYTF,TGTGCCAGCAGCTTAAAGGGACAGGGATCTTACACCTTC
TRBD1,TRBV15,NA,TRBJ2-5,CATSSRGRRETQYF,TGTGCCACCAGCAGCAGGGGGCGAAGAGAGACCCAGTACTTC